This T cell receptor (beta chain) was observed in a study of shared clonotypes between healthy human individuals. Repertoires were generated with immunoSEQ multiplex PCR, while TCRdb's copy carries only in-frame clones and drops some. The sample gives 2,500,000 or so clones, around nine tenths of which show up once; roughly 0.14% is in the top ten. Note on this clone: Different DNA sequences within this sample yield the same CDR3.

V dropped 5 bases and J dropped 2; count of bases not matched to a gene: 1. Per germline, CDR1 MNHEY and CDR2 SVGAGI. The CDR3 loop spans 13 amino acids. The origin of this receptor is a man between 18 and 29 years old in good health. The chain carries TRBV6-5 and TRBJ2-7; TRBD1 matches at 9 bases. Sequencing was carried out using naive CD4+ T cells sorted from blood. Subset of the sample: CD45RA+ positively selected. The CDR3 coding sequence is TGTGCCAGCAGTCGGGACAGGGCCTACGAGCAGTACTTC. Protein product: CASSRDRAYEQYF.